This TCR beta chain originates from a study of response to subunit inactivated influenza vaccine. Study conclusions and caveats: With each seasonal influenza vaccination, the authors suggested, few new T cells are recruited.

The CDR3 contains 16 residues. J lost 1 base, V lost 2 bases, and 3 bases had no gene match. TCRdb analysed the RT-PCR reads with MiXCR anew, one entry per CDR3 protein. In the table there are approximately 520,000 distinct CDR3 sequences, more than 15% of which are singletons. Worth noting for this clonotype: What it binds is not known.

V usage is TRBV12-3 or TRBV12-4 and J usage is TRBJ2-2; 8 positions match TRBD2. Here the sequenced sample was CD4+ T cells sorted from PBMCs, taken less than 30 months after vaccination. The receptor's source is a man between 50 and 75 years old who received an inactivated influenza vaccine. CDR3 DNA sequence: TGTGCCAGCAGTTTATTCGCGGGGGGGAACACCGGGGAGCTGTTTTTT. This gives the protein CASSLFAGGNTGELFF.